This T cell receptor beta chain appears in the sequencing data of a study of blood T cell repertoires in COVID-19. V lost 6 bases to trimming and J lost 7 bases, with 9 bases between them. The germline CDR1 and CDR2 sequences are SEHNR and FQNEAQ (reference sequence). CDR3 length: 12 amino acids. Assay used: immunoSEQ multiplex PCR; TCRdb lists only in-frame clones, some missing. The sample lists 150,000 to 200,000 clones, about three quarters seen once, with 2.5% to 3% in the top ten. The chain is built from TRBV7-9 and TRBJ1-4, with D hard to call. The sequencing input was peripheral blood. This TCR derives from an elderly woman with active or convalescent COVID-19. The CDR3 here is CASRTVAEKLFF. CDR3 DNA: TGTGCCAGCAGGACCGTAGCTGAAAAACTGTTTTTT.